Here is one T cell receptor (beta chain) with its context. The antigen remains unidentified. Germline V lookup: CDR1 DFQATT, CDR2 SNEGSKA (reference sequence). The CDR3 covers 12 residues. V shed 5 bases and J shed 3 bases, with 11 bases lying between them. TCRdb reprocessed the reads with MiXCR, giving one entry per CDR3 protein. The table has some 600,000 distinct CDR3 sequences, about 24% seen once. The data derive from a study of T cell repertoires in cytomegalovirus infection. Study as a whole: Indicated by public TCR beta signatures were CMV infection and matching HLA type.

General study points: Clonotypes of TCR beta that were HLA-C-restricted and CMV-specific dominated the ex vivo response. Individuals carrying CMV plus the relevant HLA were identified by cumulative frequency of public TCR beta families.

The sequenced material came from CD8+ T cells from PBMCs. This clonotype was sampled from a human donor in good health (CMV status not recorded). Some clones in this sample may be carry-over from other donors' samples. V is TRBV20-1 and J is TRBJ2-7; a weak D match, TRBD1 (6 bases). CDR3 coding DNA: TGCAGTGCTTCCGGGACAAGCTACGAGCAGTACTTC. It specifies CSASGTSYEQYF.